The rows below give T cell receptor beta chains drawn from one sample of a study of blood T cell repertoires in COVID-19. Only in-frame clones appear in the TCRdb table, and some are missing; sequencing was by immunoSEQ multiplex PCR. The sample lists 70,000 to 95,000 clones; over 80% were seen once. Sequenced: peripheral blood. The receptors stem from a woman aged 60 to 75 with acute or convalescent COVID-19. CDR3s include the opening cysteine and the closing phenylalanine or tryptophan.

>TRBJ1-2|14|TRBV11-2
CASSSSNRGYGYTF
>TRBJ1-1|16|TRBV6-5
CASSYSRGLLNTEAFF
>TRBJ2-7|15|TRBV1
CTSKQTSARSYEQYF
>TRBJ1-2|13|TRBV11-2
CASSRQLNYGYTF
>TRBJ1-6|16|TRBV30
CAWSVGGTGANSPLHF
>TRBJ2-1|17|TRBV19
CASHPIGSGDSYNEQFF
>TRBJ2-7|14|TRBV7-9
CASSSTGGDYEQYF
>TRBJ1-1|16|TRBV6-1
CASSERPGVGNTEAFF
>TRBJ1-6|20|TRBV10-2
CASSELGGQGTSSYNSPLHF
>TRBJ1-1|12|TRBV2
CASLEDRGEAFF
>TRBJ1-1|14|TRBV2
CASSDGQGNTEAFF
>TRBJ1-1|14|TRBV5-4
CASSLEQGYTEAFF
>TRBJ2-1|15|TRBV18
CASHPGGSSYNEQFF
>TRBJ2-5|17|TRBV7-9
CASSLGFDSGEQETQYF
>TRBJ1-4|14|TRBV5-1
CASGKDTYNEKLFF
>TRBJ2-5|21|TRBV18
CASSSNRPGTGVLIVQETQYF
>TRBJ2-1|15|TRBV6-4
CASSDSGGGANEQFF
>TRBJ2-7|15|TRBV3-1/TRBV3-2
CASSQDLARLYEQYF
>TRBJ2-3|16|TRBV18
CASSPTTGQGTDTQYF